This T cell receptor (beta chain) appears in the sequencing data of a study of monozygotic twins with cystic fibrosis. Germline V gives CDR1 SGHNT, CDR2 YYREEE (reference sequence). V was cut by 2 bases and J by 1 base, with 9 bases left in between. CDR3 length: 14 residues. In the case of this clone: The antigen is unknown.

Findings and limits, study-wide: Unrelated CF individuals shared fewer identical clonotypes than monozygotic CF twins. In 13 of 16 pairs, V gene usage was closest to the co-twin's. Clonality was generally low (median around 0.01), higher in the most severe patients.

The data were produced by immunoSEQ multiplex PCR, yet TCRdb's version contains in-frame clones alone and is incomplete. Among 39,000 or so clones listed, 80% to 95% were seen once. This sequence joins TRBV5-4 and TRBJ1-1, with D unresolved. The sequencing input was blood. The sequence was obtained from a boy aged 2-9 years with cystic fibrosis. The DNA for the CDR3 is TGTGCCAGCAGCTTAGTGCGACAGAACACTGAAGCTTTCTTT. Translating it yields CASSLVRQNTEAFF.